The T cell receptor (beta chain) described here comes from a study of blood T cell repertoires in COVID-19. Study overall: Sites across the United States, Italy and Spain contributed samples from acute and convalescent COVID-19.

Germline CDR1 and CDR2: ENHRY and SYGVKD. The ends lost 6 bases at V and 1 base at J; junction bases unmatched: 6. This CDR3 has 16 residues. Only in-frame clones appear in the TCRdb table, and some are missing; sequencing was by immunoSEQ multiplex PCR. Of about 120,000 clones in the sample, 79% are singletons; the top ten hold around 3.9%. The origin of this receptor is a woman of 80 years or more with acute or convalescent COVID-19. This sequence joins TRBV10-3 and TRBJ2-5; 12 nucleotides line up with TRBD2. Material: peripheral blood. The CDR3 is CAIRASSGGVQETQYF. DNA for the CDR3: TGTGCCATCAGAGCTTCTAGCGGGGGGGTCCAAGAGACCCAGTACTTC.